The 28 T cell receptor beta chains in this list originate from one sample, sequenced in a study of blood T cells in healthy people across ages. The authors ran a second PCR of 7 to 11 cycles using a sample-barcoded 5' primer and a J-beta primer mix. TCRdb re-called the 5' RACE reads through MiXCR, storing one row per CDR3 protein. The sample carries 1.5 million to 2 million distinct CDR3 sequences, 40% to 55% recorded once. Sequenced input: blood. The receptors come from a woman aged 40 to 50 in good health.

Here the CDR3 reads CASKGLGQTYEQYF. For the CDR3, the DNA is TGCGCCAGCAAAGGACTCGGACAGACCTACGAGCAGTACTTC. The chain is built from TRBV5-1 and TRBJ2-7; possibly TRBD1 for D (6 bases). V was pared by 6 bases and J by 2 bases, with 15 bases between. CDR3 length: 14 residues. CDR1 and CDR2 (germline): SGHRS, YFSETQ.

The chain uses TRBV9 and TRBJ1-2, with D uncertain. Germline loops: CDR1 SGDLS, CDR2 YYNGEE. CDR3 length equals 12 residues. V was pared by 3 bases and J by 3 bases, with 6 bases between. In DNA, the CDR3 is TGTGCCAGCAGCGGACATCACTATGGCTACACCTTC. Translated, it gives CASSGHHYGYTF.

This sequence joins TRBV29-1 and TRBJ2-7; TRBD2 is a possible D gene (7 bases). The CDR3 has 14 residues. Trimming removed 5 bases from V and 7 bases from J, with 21 bases in between. CDR1 is SQVTM, CDR2 ANQGSEA, per germline. In DNA, the CDR3 is TGCAGCGTTAGGGTAGGGGGGGCAAAGAATGAGCAGTACTTC. Translation: CSVRVGGAKNEQYF.

The chain recombines TRBV7-2 with TRBJ2-5; 9 nucleotides line up with TRBD2. The length of the CDR3 is 15 residues. V dropped 1 base and J dropped 4; count of bases not matched to a gene: 4. Germline CDR1 is SGHTA and CDR2 is FQGNSA. The CDR3 DNA is TGTGCCAGCAGCTTAGGTAGCGGGAGTCGAGAGACCCAGTACTTC. It is translated as CASSLGSGSRETQYF.

V usage is TRBV6-2 or TRBV6-3 and J usage is TRBJ2-7, with D maybe TRBD1 (6 bases). Germline-derived CDR1 and CDR2 are MNHEY and SVGEGT. V was trimmed by 7 bases and J by 0 bases, leaving 13 bases between them. The CDR3 covers 14 residues. CDR3 coding DNA: TGTGCCAGCATTAACGGACAGATCTCCTACGAGCAGTACTTC. Translating it yields CASINGQISYEQYF.

The V call is TRBV5-1, the J call TRBJ1-4; 9 nucleotides line up with TRBD1. J gave up 8 bases and V 2 bases, and 7 bases lay outside the gene matches. The germline V gene encodes CDR1 SGHRS and CDR2 YFSETQ. This CDR3 contains 15 residues. The CDR3 nucleotides read TGCGCCAGCAGCTTCAGGACAGGGGCGGGGGAAAAACTGTTTTTT. Its protein is CASSFRTGAGEKLFF.

Comments on this clonotype: This sequence may be a read error, since a much larger clone differs from it by one base. The chain carries TRBV29-1 and TRBJ2-3; D possibly uses TRBD1 or TRBD2 (5 bases each). Trimming shortened V by 5 bases and J by 2 bases, and 11 bases separated the two germline ends. Germline V gene data show CDR1 as SQVTM and CDR2 as ANQGSEA. This CDR3 has 13 residues. The CDR3 bases are TGCAGCGTTCGAGTGGGGACCACAGATACGCAGTATTTT. This encodes CSVRVGTTDTQYF.

This clonotype appeared once. A read error may produce the germline difference seen at one junction end. The V gene is TRBV6-5, the J gene TRBJ1-1; unclear D gene. The CDR3 runs 14 residues. Per the germline V gene, CDR1 is MNHEY and CDR2 is SVGAGI. The CDR3 is CACSPRAGNTEAFF. The DNA for the CDR3 is TGTGCCTGCAGCCCTCGGGCCGGGAACACTGAAGCTTTCTTT.

This rearrangement joins TRBV3-1 to TRBJ1-1; TRBD1 agrees at 9 bases. The trim removed 5 bases at V and 9 bases at J, leaving 7 bases unmatched. Per germline, CDR1 LGHDT and CDR2 YNNKEL (reference sequence). The CDR3 is made up of 13 amino acids. In DNA form, the CDR3 reads TGTGCCAGCAGCACGGGACAGGGTAGAAAAGCTTTCTTT. It translates to CASSTGQGRKAFF.

The chain has TRBV29-1 and TRBJ2-7, with D perhaps matching TRBD1 or TRBD2 (6 bases each). Germline V gene lookup returns CDR1 SQVTM and CDR2 ANQGSEA. The CDR3 extends over 13 amino acids. V was shortened by 5 bases and J by 2 bases, with 13 bases between the two germline ends. The CDR3 nucleotides read TGCAGCGTTCGGGGGCTTAGACCCTACGAGCAGTACTTC. Its protein product is CSVRGLRPYEQYF.

V is TRBV7-9 and J is TRBJ2-5; D ambiguous. Germline-derived CDR1 and CDR2 are SEHNR and FQNEAQ (reference sequence). Trimming pared 4 bases from V and 0 bases from J, leaving 18 bases between. This CDR3 spans 17 amino acids. CDR3 protein: CASSSPSAKVYQETQYF. The CDR3 DNA reads as TGTGCCAGCAGCTCACCTTCGGCTAAAGTCTACCAAGAGACCCAGTACTTC.

The chain recombines TRBV7-2 with TRBJ1-1; TRBD1 is a possible D gene (5 bases). Germline CDR1 SGHTA, CDR2 FQGNSA. The CDR3 consists of 12 residues. Trimming cost V 3 bases and J 5 bases, with 7 bases left between them. The CDR3 DNA reads as TGTGCCAGCAGCTTGAAGGGGACTGAAGCTTTCTTT. Its protein is CASSLKGTEAFF. Complete variable domain (other parts from reference TRBV7-2 and TRBJ1-1): GAGVSQSPSNKVTEKGKDVELRCDPISGHTALYWYRQSLGQGLEFLIYFQGNSAPDKSGLPSDRFSAERTGGSVSTLTIQRTQQEDSAVYLCASSLKGTEAFFGQGTRLTVV.

This clonotype was picked up a small number of times. The rearrangement links TRBV2 to TRBJ1-5; D not resolved. CDR3 length: 14 amino acids. Trimming stripped 3 bases from V and 5 bases from J, with 11 bases between. In germline, CDR1 is SNHLY, CDR2 FYNNEI. CDR3 sequence: CASSDSVGHQPQHF. CDR3 DNA: TGTGCCAGCAGTGACAGCGTCGGCCATCAGCCCCAGCATTTT.

The rearrangement uses TRBV7-2 and TRBJ2-1; 7 bases agree with TRBD1. The junction had 9 bases not matched to a gene; V was cut back by 2 bases and J by 14 bases. The CDR3 runs to 13 residues. CDR1 is SGHTA, CDR2 FQGNSA, per germline. CDR3 sequence reads: CASSLPDREWKFF. The CDR3 nucleotides are TGTGCCAGCAGCTTACCCGACAGGGAGTGGAAGTTCTTC.

This clonotype came up a few times. The germline gene is not matched at one end of the junction; a read error may be the cause. This chain connects TRBV7-7 to TRBJ2-5; no reliable D call. The germline V gene has CDR1 SSHAT and CDR2 FNYEAQ (reference sequence). This CDR3 is 15 amino acids long. The CDR3 is CASSLASGPQETQYF. The DNA of the CDR3 is TGTGCTAGCAGCTTAGCATCCGGCCCCCAAGAGACCCAGTACTTC.

This clonotype was seen a handful of times. V and J are TRBV7-9 and TRBJ2-7; 7 nucleotides match TRBD2. Germline V gene sequence: CDR1 SEHNR, CDR2 FQNEAQ (reference sequence). CDR3 size: 14 residues. The trim removed 1 base at V and 2 bases at J, leaving 2 bases unmatched. The CDR3 region has the DNA TGTGCCAGCAGCTTAGAACTAGCGACCTACGAGCAGTACTTC. Amino acids: CASSLELATYEQYF.

The chain has TRBV4-3 and TRBJ1-4; TRBD1 aligns across 7 bases. The CDR3 covers 18 residues. Germline V gene data show CDR1 as LGHNA and CDR2 as YSLEER. V gave up 3 bases and J gave up 1 base; unmatched junction bases: 11. The CDR3 coding sequence is TGCGCCAGCAGCCAGGGTCTAACAGGGGTGATAACTAATGAAAAACTGTTTTTT. The encoded protein is CASSQGLTGVITNEKLFF.

V is TRBV12-3 or TRBV12-4 and J is TRBJ1-2; TRBD1 is a possible D gene (5 bases). Trimming shortened V by 3 bases and J by 9 bases, and 8 bases separated the two germline ends. There are 11 residues in the CDR3. The CDR3 DNA reads TGTGCCAGCAGTTTTGGGGCACGCTACACCTTC. It codes for CASSFGARYTF.

Note on this clonotype: Given a much more abundant clone one base away, this may be a read error. The V gene is TRBV20-1, the J gene TRBJ1-4; D might be TRBD1 (5 bases). The V end was cut by 6 bases, the J end by 5 bases, with 13 bases between. The germline CDR1 and CDR2 sequences are DFQATT and SNEGSKA (reference sequence). The CDR3 covers 13 residues. The CDR3 loop reads CSAPQDSNEKLFF. CDR3 coding DNA: TGCAGTGCCCCACAGGACTCAAATGAAAAACTGTTTTTT.

This chain links TRBV6-2 or TRBV6-3 with TRBJ1-1; D is uncertain. This CDR3 comprises 12 residues. V lost 11 bases, J lost 6 bases, and 16 bases lay in between. CDR1 and CDR2 from the germline V gene are MNHEY and SVGEGT. The CDR3 protein is CAAAMWQAEAFF. The CDR3, as DNA: TGTGCCGCAGCGATGTGGCAGGCTGAAGCTTTCTTT.

The V gene is TRBV28, the J gene TRBJ2-3, with 10 bases lining up with TRBD2. The CDR3 has 18 residues. J was trimmed by 0 bases and V by 3 bases; bases with no gene match: 9. Germline assignment: CDR1 MDHEN and CDR2 SYDVKM. The CDR3 reads CASSFLAGEPASTDTQYF. As DNA, the CDR3 is TGTGCCAGCAGTTTTCTAGCGGGGGAACCCGCTAGCACAGATACGCAGTATTTT.

This clonotype was observed a handful of times. The chain employs TRBV20-1 and TRBJ2-1; tentatively, D is TRBD2 (5 bases). Germline CDR1 is DFQATT and CDR2 is SNEGSKA (reference sequence). Trimming removed 4 bases at V and 6 bases at J, with 10 bases between. This CDR3 comprises 12 residues. The CDR3 DNA follows: TGCAGTGCTATCGAGGGCATCAATGAGCAGTTCTTC. Its protein is CSAIEGINEQFF.

This clonotype has more than one count but fewer than ten. The chain couples TRBV3-1 to TRBJ2-7; perhaps D is TRBD1 or TRBD2 (6 bases each). The J call is uncertain, as TRBJ2-5 better fits the DNA end. Germline loops: CDR1 LGHDT, CDR2 YNNKEL (reference sequence). The length of the CDR3 is 13 residues. Here the CDR3 reads CASTQEGGETQYF. The CDR3 coding sequence is TGTGCCAGCACCCAGGAGGGGGGTGAGACCCAGTACTTC.

The chain employs TRBV29-1 and TRBJ1-2; D is perhaps TRBD1 (5 bases). The CDR3 extends over 12 amino acids. Germline-derived CDR1 and CDR2 are SQVTM and ANQGSEA. Trimming stripped 8 bases from V and 8 bases from J, with 18 bases between. The CDR3 spells CSSREAGRGYTF. CDR3 nucleotide sequence: TGCAGCTCACGGGAGGCAGGGAGAGGCTACACCTTC.

This sequence joins TRBV12-3 or TRBV12-4 and TRBJ2-3, with 7 bases that match TRBD1. V was pared by 5 bases and J by 1 base, with 12 bases of the junction left unmatched. The CDR3 sequence is 17 residues long. CDR3 DNA sequence: TGTGCCAGCAGTCGTATATTCGGGACAGAGGGCACAGATACGCAGTATTTT. This codes for CASSRIFGTEGTDTQYF.

The rearrangement links TRBV20-1 to TRBJ1-5; D ambiguous. V lost 4 bases and J lost 3, with 16 bases in between. The length of the CDR3 is 15 residues. The germline CDR1 and CDR2 sequences are DFQATT and SNEGSKA (reference sequence). CDR3 amino acids: CSANYGNGNNQPQHF. CDR3 nucleotide sequence: TGCAGTGCTAATTACGGGAATGGGAACAATCAGCCCCAGCATTTT.

This clonotype was seen a few times. V is TRBV12-3 or TRBV12-4 and J is TRBJ2-5; the D is unclear. CDR3 length equals 14 residues. The germline V and J ends were trimmed by 5 bases and 5 bases, with 15 bases remaining between them. CDR3 amino acids: CASSPRTRPETQYF. CDR3 nucleotide sequence: TGTGCCAGCAGTCCAAGGACCAGGCCGGAGACCCAGTACTTC.

In regard to this clonotype: A much bigger clone sits one base away, suggesting this may be a read error. The chain couples TRBV29-1 to TRBJ2-5; D uncertain. Gene TRBJ2-7 matches the end of the DNA better, so the J call may be wrong. Germline values: CDR1 SQVTM, CDR2 ANQGSEA. The CDR3 contains 11 residues. CDR3 sequence: CSISRSYEQYF. CDR3 nucleotide sequence: TGCAGCATTTCTAGGTCCTACGAGCAGTACTTC.